These T cell receptor beta chains were read from a single sample in a study of T-cell memory formation after mild COVID-19. TCRdb passed the 5' RACE reads through MiXCR, listing each CDR3 protein once. The table has 540,000 or so distinct CDR3 sequences, 20% seen once. The sample was PBMCs or a T cell subset sorted from them (not recorded which). The receptors stem from an adult woman who had mild COVID-19 (a few samples of this study predate the infection). Cell type and time point are not known. Both conserved end residues are part of each CDR3. Fields, in order: CDR3 DNA, CDR3 protein, D gene, J gene, clone size, V gene, CDR3 length. The D gene is left open where the match is weak. Not every row has a clone size; where given, it reads once, few, many or a size class.

cdr3_nt: TGCGCCAGCAGCCTCCTAGGACAGGGAGGGAATGGCTACACCTTC; cdr3_aa: CASSLLGQGGNGYTF; d_call: TRBD1; j_call: TRBJ1-2; clone_size: few; v_call: TRBV5-1; cdr3_length: 15
cdr3_nt: TGTGCCAGCAGCCGCGGGGTGGTGACAGATACGCAGTATTTT; cdr3_aa: CASSRGVVTDTQYF; d_call: .; j_call: TRBJ2-3; clone_size: few; v_call: TRBV6-6; cdr3_length: 14
cdr3_nt: TGCGCCAGCAGCCAGGCGTCGTTGGATAGCCTTGCCTACAATGAGCAGTTCTTC; cdr3_aa: CASSQASLDSLAYNEQFF; d_call: .; j_call: TRBJ2-1; clone_size: few; v_call: TRBV4-3; cdr3_length: 18
cdr3_nt: TGCAGCGTTGGGGCGGGGGACGCTTTCTTT; cdr3_aa: CSVGAGDAFF; d_call: .; j_call: TRBJ1-1; clone_size: .; v_call: TRBV29-1; cdr3_length: 10
cdr3_nt: TGTGCCAGCAGCGACCGGGACAGGGGGTCCTATGGCTACACCTTC; cdr3_aa: CASSDRDRGSYGYTF; d_call: TRBD1; j_call: TRBJ1-2; clone_size: few; v_call: TRBV7-9; cdr3_length: 15
cdr3_nt: TGCAGCGTTGACGGTCTCAACACCGGGGAGCTGTTTTTT; cdr3_aa: CSVDGLNTGELFF; d_call: .; j_call: TRBJ2-2; clone_size: .; v_call: TRBV29-1; cdr3_length: 13
cdr3_nt: TGTGCCAGCAGCAAAGGGGCGGATAATTTCGTCGGGTATACGCAGTATTTT; cdr3_aa: CASSKGADNFVGYTQYF; d_call: .; j_call: TRBJ2-3; clone_size: few; v_call: TRBV21-1; cdr3_length: 17
cdr3_nt: TGTGCCAGCAGTGAGGGCAGGGCAAATGAGCAGTTCTTC; cdr3_aa: CASSEGRANEQFF; d_call: .; j_call: TRBJ2-1; clone_size: .; v_call: TRBV25-1; cdr3_length: 13
cdr3_nt: TGTGCCAGCAGTCCTTCTAGACCGAGCACAGATACGCAGTATTTT; cdr3_aa: CASSPSRPSTDTQYF; d_call: .; j_call: TRBJ2-3; clone_size: .; v_call: TRBV6-5; cdr3_length: 15
cdr3_nt: TGTGCCAGCAGCTTACTAGCGGGGAGGGAGTACCAAGAGACCCAGTACTTC; cdr3_aa: CASSLLAGREYQETQYF; d_call: TRBD2; j_call: TRBJ2-5; clone_size: .; v_call: TRBV7-2; cdr3_length: 17
cdr3_nt: TGTGCCGGGGCGGGAGGGATGTACGAGCAGTACTTC; cdr3_aa: CAGAGGMYEQYF; d_call: TRBD2; j_call: TRBJ2-7; clone_size: .; v_call: TRBV7-7; cdr3_length: 12
cdr3_nt: TGTGCCAGCAGCTTAGATCAGGGCAGCCCGCCCTATGGCTACACCTTC; cdr3_aa: CASSLDQGSPPYGYTF; d_call: .; j_call: TRBJ1-2; clone_size: few; v_call: TRBV7-6; cdr3_length: 16
cdr3_nt: TGCAGTGCTAGTAGGTCCGGGACTAGCGCGCCCATTCAGTACTTC; cdr3_aa: CSASRSGTSAPIQYF; d_call: TRBD2; j_call: TRBJ2-4; clone_size: few; v_call: TRBV20-1; cdr3_length: 15
cdr3_nt: TGTGCCAGCAGCTTAAACCGGGACAGCAATCAGCCCCAGCATTTT; cdr3_aa: CASSLNRDSNQPQHF; d_call: .; j_call: TRBJ1-5; clone_size: few; v_call: TRBV7-2; cdr3_length: 15
cdr3_nt: TGTGCCTGGAAATCCCAGGGGTACACTGAAGCTTTCTTT; cdr3_aa: CAWKSQGYTEAFF; d_call: .; j_call: TRBJ1-1; clone_size: .; v_call: TRBV30; cdr3_length: 13
cdr3_nt: TGTGACAGCAGTACCATAGGGCTAGCGGGATTGGCAGATACGCAGTATTTT; cdr3_aa: CDSSTIGLAGLADTQYF; d_call: TRBD2; j_call: TRBJ2-3; clone_size: once; v_call: TRBV12-3/TRBV12-4; cdr3_length: 17
cdr3_nt: TGTGCCAGCAGTTACTCGAACGGTAATGAGCAGTTCTTC; cdr3_aa: CASSYSNGNEQFF; d_call: .; j_call: TRBJ2-1; clone_size: few; v_call: TRBV6-6; cdr3_length: 13
cdr3_nt: TGTGCCAGCAGTGCTTCCTGGGCCCGGAAGACTGGGGGCTACACCTTC; cdr3_aa: CASSASWARKTGGYTF; d_call: .; j_call: TRBJ1-2; clone_size: .; v_call: TRBV25-1; cdr3_length: 16
cdr3_nt: TGTGCCAGCACCAAGGGGGGGATCGGTGAGCAGTTCTTC; cdr3_aa: CASTKGGIGEQFF; d_call: .; j_call: TRBJ2-1; clone_size: .; v_call: TRBV11-2; cdr3_length: 13
cdr3_nt: TGTGCCATCAGTGCTGACAGTAACTATGGCTACACCTTC; cdr3_aa: CAISADSNYGYTF; d_call: .; j_call: TRBJ1-2; clone_size: few; v_call: TRBV10-3; cdr3_length: 13
cdr3_nt: TGCGCCAGCACCTTCGGGACTAGCGGGTGGGATGAGCAGTTCTTC; cdr3_aa: CASTFGTSGWDEQFF; d_call: TRBD2; j_call: TRBJ2-1; clone_size: .; v_call: TRBV5-1; cdr3_length: 15
cdr3_nt: TGTGCCAGCAGCTCGGATAGCGGGGTCTCCTACAATGAGCAGTTCTTC; cdr3_aa: CASSSDSGVSYNEQFF; d_call: TRBD2; j_call: TRBJ2-1; clone_size: many; v_call: TRBV5-6; cdr3_length: 16
cdr3_nt: TGTGCCACCAGCAGAGTCGGGACAGGGAAAAAACAGTTCTTC; cdr3_aa: CATSRVGTGKKQFF; d_call: TRBD1; j_call: TRBJ2-1; clone_size: .; v_call: TRBV15; cdr3_length: 14
cdr3_nt: TGTGCCACCAGCAGAGACACCGGGACAGGCATAGTTAAGCTGTTTTTT; cdr3_aa: CATSRDTGTGIVKLFF; d_call: TRBD1; j_call: TRBJ2-2; clone_size: few; v_call: TRBV15; cdr3_length: 16
cdr3_nt: TGTGCCAGCAGTTTTAGACAGGGCAGGGTGCAGGACATTCAGTACTTC; cdr3_aa: CASSFRQGRVQDIQYF; d_call: TRBD1; j_call: TRBJ2-4; clone_size: few; v_call: TRBV12-3/TRBV12-4; cdr3_length: 16
cdr3_nt: TGTGCCAGCAGTTTAATGGGACACCACAATGAGCAGTTCTTC; cdr3_aa: CASSLMGHHNEQFF; d_call: .; j_call: TRBJ2-1; clone_size: few; v_call: TRBV12-3/TRBV12-4; cdr3_length: 14
cdr3_nt: TGTGCCACCTCCCAGGGGGGGGCGGGCTACAATGAGCAGTTCTTC; cdr3_aa: CATSQGGAGYNEQFF; d_call: .; j_call: TRBJ2-1; clone_size: few; v_call: TRBV15; cdr3_length: 15
cdr3_nt: TGTGCCTGGGACAGGGATCCCATGAACACTGAAGCTTTCTTT; cdr3_aa: CAWDRDPMNTEAFF; d_call: TRBD1; j_call: TRBJ1-1; clone_size: .; v_call: TRBV30; cdr3_length: 14
cdr3_nt: TGTGCCAGCAGCCACAACAGGGGGGGAACAGATACGCAGTATTTT; cdr3_aa: CASSHNRGGTDTQYF; d_call: .; j_call: TRBJ2-3; clone_size: once; v_call: TRBV3-1; cdr3_length: 15
cdr3_nt: TGCGCCAGCAGCTTACGGGCAGCGAATTCGGATGAGCAGTACTTC; cdr3_aa: CASSLRAANSDEQYF; d_call: .; j_call: TRBJ2-7; clone_size: .; v_call: TRBV5-1; cdr3_length: 15
cdr3_nt: TGCAGTGCTAGAGAGAGTGGCAGAATTGCAACTAATGAAAAACTGTTTTTT; cdr3_aa: CSARESGRIATNEKLFF; d_call: .; j_call: TRBJ1-4; clone_size: .; v_call: TRBV20-1; cdr3_length: 17
cdr3_nt: TGTGCCAGCAGTTACAGGGTGTCTCGGCGATCCTACAATGAGCAGTTCTTC; cdr3_aa: CASSYRVSRRSYNEQFF; d_call: .; j_call: TRBJ2-1; clone_size: .; v_call: TRBV6-2/TRBV6-3; cdr3_length: 17
cdr3_nt: TGTGCCAGCAGCAACCGACAGGGCGGCCCCTACAATGAGCAGTTCTTC; cdr3_aa: CASSNRQGGPYNEQFF; d_call: TRBD1; j_call: TRBJ2-1; clone_size: .; v_call: TRBV12-3/TRBV12-4; cdr3_length: 16
cdr3_nt: TGTGCCAGCAGCCCCGATCGCAATACGCAGTATTTT; cdr3_aa: CASSPDRNTQYF; d_call: .; j_call: TRBJ2-3; clone_size: .; v_call: TRBV7-2; cdr3_length: 12
cdr3_nt: TGCGCCAGCAGCTTGGCCGTGACGAACCCCGGGGAGCTGTTTTTT; cdr3_aa: CASSLAVTNPGELFF; d_call: .; j_call: TRBJ2-2; clone_size: .; v_call: TRBV5-1; cdr3_length: 15
cdr3_nt: TGTGCCAGCAGCCAAGTCCTCTCAGGGGCGGGTGTCACCGGGGAGCTGTTTTTT; cdr3_aa: CASSQVLSGAGVTGELFF; d_call: .; j_call: TRBJ2-2; clone_size: .; v_call: TRBV3-1; cdr3_length: 18
cdr3_nt: TGTGCCTGGAATTGGCGGGTAGTAGATACGCAGTATTTT; cdr3_aa: CAWNWRVVDTQYF; d_call: .; j_call: TRBJ2-3; clone_size: .; v_call: TRBV30; cdr3_length: 13
cdr3_nt: TGCGCCAGCAGACAGGACAGAATGCAGTTCTTC; cdr3_aa: CASRQDRMQFF; d_call: .; j_call: TRBJ2-1; clone_size: few; v_call: TRBV5-1; cdr3_length: 11
cdr3_nt: TGTGCCAGCAGCCAAGATGAACAGCGGGAGGGCACAGATACGCAGTATTTT; cdr3_aa: CASSQDEQREGTDTQYF; d_call: TRBD2; j_call: TRBJ2-3; clone_size: .; v_call: TRBV4-2; cdr3_length: 17